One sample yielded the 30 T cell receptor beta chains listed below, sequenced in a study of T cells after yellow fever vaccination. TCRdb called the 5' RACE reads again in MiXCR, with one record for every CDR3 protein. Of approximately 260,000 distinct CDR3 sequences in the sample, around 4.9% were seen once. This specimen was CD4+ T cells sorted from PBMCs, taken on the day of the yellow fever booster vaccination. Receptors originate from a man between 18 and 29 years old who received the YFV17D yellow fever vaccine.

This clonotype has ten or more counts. The CDR3 region has the DNA TGTGCCAGCAGCTCCGGGAATCAGCCCCAGCATTTT. It is translated as CASSSGNQPQHF. The chain joins TRBV7-9 to TRBJ1-5; D is ambiguous. CDR1 and CDR2 (germline): SEHNR, FQNEAQ (reference sequence). The CDR3 has 12 amino acids. Trimming cost V 4 bases and J 4 bases, with 5 bases left between them.

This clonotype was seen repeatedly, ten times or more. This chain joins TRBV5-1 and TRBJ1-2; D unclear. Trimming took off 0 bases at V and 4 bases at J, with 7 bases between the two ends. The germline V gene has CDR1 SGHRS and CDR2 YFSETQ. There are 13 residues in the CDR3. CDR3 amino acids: CASSLDQFYGYTF. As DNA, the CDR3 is TGCGCCAGCAGCTTGGACCAGTTCTATGGCTACACCTTC.

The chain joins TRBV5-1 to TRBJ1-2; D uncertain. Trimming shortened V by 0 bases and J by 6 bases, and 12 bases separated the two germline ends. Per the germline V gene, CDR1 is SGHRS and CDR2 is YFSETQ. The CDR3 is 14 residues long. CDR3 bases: TGCGCCAGCAGCTTGGGGGAGTGGGGTGATGGCTACACCTTC. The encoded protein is CASSLGEWGDGYTF.

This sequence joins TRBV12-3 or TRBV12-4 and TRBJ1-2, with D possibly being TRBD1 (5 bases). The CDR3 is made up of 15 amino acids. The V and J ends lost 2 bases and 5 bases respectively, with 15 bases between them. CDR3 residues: CASSLLSGTAYGYTF. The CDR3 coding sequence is TGTGCCAGCAGTTTACTTTCCGGGACGGCTTATGGCTACACCTTC.

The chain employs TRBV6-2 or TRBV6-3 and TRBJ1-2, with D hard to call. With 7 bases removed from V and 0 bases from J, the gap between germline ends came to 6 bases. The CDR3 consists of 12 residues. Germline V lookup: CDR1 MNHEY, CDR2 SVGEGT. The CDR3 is CASKVPNYGYTF. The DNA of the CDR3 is TGTGCCAGCAAAGTCCCTAACTATGGCTACACCTTC.

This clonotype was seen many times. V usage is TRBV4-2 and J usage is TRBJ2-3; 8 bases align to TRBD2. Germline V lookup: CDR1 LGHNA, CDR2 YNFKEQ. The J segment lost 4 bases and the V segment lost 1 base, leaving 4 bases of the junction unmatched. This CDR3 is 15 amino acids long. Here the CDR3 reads CASSQGSGDPDTQYF. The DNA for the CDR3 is TGTGCCAGCAGCCAAGGTAGCGGGGACCCAGATACGCAGTATTTT.

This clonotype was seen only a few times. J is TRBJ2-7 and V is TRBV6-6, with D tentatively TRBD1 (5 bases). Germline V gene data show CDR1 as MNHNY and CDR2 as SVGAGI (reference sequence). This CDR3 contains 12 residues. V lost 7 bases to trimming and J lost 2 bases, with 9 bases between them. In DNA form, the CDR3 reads TGTGCCAGCAAGGGGCAGACCTACGAGCAGTACGTC. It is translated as CASKGQTYEQYV.

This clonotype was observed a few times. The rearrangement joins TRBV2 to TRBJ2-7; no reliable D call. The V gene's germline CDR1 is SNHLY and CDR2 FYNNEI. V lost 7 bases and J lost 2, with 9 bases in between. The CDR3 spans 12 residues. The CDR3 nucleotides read TGTGCCAGCAAGGGCAGAACCTACGAGCAGTACGTC. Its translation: CASKGRTYEQYV.

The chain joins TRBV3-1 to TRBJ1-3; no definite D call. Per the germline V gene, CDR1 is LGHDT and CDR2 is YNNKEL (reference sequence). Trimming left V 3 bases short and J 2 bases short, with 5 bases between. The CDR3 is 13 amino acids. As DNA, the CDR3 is TGTGCCAGCAGCCAGGGCACTGGAAACACCATATATTTT. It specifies CASSQGTGNTIYF.

This CDR3 reads CASSPGLGREGTDTQYF. The CDR3 nucleotides read TGTGCCAGCAGCCCGGGTTTGGGGCGTGAGGGCACAGATACGCAGTATTTT. This chain links TRBV7-2 with TRBJ2-3, with a possible D match to TRBD1 (5 bases). With 5 bases removed from V and 1 base from J, the gap between germline ends came to 19 bases. Germline V lookup: CDR1 SGHTA, CDR2 FQGNSA. This CDR3 spans 17 amino acids.

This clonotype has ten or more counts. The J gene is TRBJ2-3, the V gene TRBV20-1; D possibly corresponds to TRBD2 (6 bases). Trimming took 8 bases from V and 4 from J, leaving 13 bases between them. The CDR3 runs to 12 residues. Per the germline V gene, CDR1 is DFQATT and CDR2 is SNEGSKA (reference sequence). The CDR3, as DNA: TGCAGTTCGACTAGTCCCGCAGATACGCAGTATTTT. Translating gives CSSTSPADTQYF.

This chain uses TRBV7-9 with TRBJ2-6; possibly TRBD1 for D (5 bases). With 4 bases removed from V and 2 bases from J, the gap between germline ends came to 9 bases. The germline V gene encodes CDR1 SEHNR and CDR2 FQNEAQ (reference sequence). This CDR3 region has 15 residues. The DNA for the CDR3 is TGTGCCAGCAGCTCCAGGGATGCTGGGGCCAACGTCCTGACTTTC. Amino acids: CASSSRDAGANVLTF.

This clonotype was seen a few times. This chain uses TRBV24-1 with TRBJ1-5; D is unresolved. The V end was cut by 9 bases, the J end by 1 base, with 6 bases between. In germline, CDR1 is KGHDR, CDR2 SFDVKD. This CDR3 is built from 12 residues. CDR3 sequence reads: CATGKSNQPQHF. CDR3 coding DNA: TGTGCCACCGGGAAAAGCAATCAGCCCCAGCATTTT.

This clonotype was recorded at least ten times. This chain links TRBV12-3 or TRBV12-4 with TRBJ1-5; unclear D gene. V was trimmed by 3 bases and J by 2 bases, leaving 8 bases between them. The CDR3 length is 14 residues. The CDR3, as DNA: TGTGCCAGCAGTTTCCAGGACGGCAATCAGCCCCAGCATTTT. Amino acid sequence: CASSFQDGNQPQHF.

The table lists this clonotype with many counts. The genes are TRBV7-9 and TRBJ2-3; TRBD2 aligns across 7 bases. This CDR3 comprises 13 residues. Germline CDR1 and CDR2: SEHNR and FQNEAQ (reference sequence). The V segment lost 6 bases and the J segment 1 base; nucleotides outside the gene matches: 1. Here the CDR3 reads CASSGGGTDTQYF. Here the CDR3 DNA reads TGTGCCAGCAGTGGGGGGGGCACAGATACGCAGTATTTT. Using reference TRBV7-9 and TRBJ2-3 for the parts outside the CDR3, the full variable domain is DTGVSQNPRHKITKRGQNVTFRCDPISEHNRLYWYRQTLGQGPEFLTYFQNEAQLEKSRLLSDRFSAERPKGSFSTLEIQRTEQGDSAMYLCASSGGGTDTQYFGPGTRLTVL.

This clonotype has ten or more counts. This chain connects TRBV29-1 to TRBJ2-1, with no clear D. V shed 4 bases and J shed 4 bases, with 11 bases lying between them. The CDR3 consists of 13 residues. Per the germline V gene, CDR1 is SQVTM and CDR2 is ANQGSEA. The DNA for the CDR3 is TGCAGCGTTGGGGCAGACTCGTACAATGAGCAGTTCTTC. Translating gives CSVGADSYNEQFF.

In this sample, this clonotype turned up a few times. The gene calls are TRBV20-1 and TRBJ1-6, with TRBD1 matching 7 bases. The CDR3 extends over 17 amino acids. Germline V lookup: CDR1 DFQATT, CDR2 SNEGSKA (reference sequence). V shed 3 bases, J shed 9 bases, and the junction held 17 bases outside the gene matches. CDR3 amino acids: CSARARQGTSSFSPLHF. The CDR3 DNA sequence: TGCAGTGCTAGGGCCAGACAGGGTACAAGCTCTTTTTCACCCCTCCACTTT.

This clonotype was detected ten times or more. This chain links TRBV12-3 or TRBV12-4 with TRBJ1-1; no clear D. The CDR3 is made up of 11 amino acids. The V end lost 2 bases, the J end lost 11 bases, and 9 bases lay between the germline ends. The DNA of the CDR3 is TGTGCCAGCAGTTTACTGGGTGAGGCTTTCTTT. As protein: CASSLLGEAFF.

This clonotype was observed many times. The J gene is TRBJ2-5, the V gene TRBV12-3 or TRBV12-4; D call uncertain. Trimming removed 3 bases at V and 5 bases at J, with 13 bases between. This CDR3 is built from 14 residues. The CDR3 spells CASSFERSWETQYF. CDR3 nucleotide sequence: TGTGCCAGCAGTTTTGAACGCAGCTGGGAGACCCAGTACTTC.

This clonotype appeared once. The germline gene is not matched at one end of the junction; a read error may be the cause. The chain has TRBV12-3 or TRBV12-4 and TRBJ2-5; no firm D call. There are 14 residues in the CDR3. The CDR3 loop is CAGSSLPLGETQYF. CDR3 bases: TGTGCCGGCAGCTCGTTGCCCCTGGGAGAGACCCAGTACTTC.

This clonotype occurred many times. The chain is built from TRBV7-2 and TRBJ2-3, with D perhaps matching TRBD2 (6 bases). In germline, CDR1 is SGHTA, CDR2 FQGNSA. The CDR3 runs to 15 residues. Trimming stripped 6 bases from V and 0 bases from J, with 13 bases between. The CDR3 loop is CASRTGGVSTDTQYF. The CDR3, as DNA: TGTGCCAGCAGAACCGGGGGAGTTAGCACAGATACGCAGTATTTT.

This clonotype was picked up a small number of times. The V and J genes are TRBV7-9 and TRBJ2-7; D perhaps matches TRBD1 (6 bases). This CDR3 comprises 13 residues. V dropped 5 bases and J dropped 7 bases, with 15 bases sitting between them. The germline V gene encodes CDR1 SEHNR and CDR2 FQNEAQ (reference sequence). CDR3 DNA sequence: TGTGCCAGCAGCGACAACAGGGTTGGAGAGCAGTACTTC. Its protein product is CASSDNRVGEQYF.

The chain's CDR3 is CASSSQGAGVGEAFF. The CDR3 DNA is TGTGCCAGCAGCTCACAGGGGGCTGGGGTAGGTGAAGCTTTCTTT. The chain uses TRBV7-9 and TRBJ1-1, with TRBD1 matching over 9 bases. The CDR3 loop spans 15 amino acids. In germline, CDR1 is SEHNR, CDR2 FQNEAQ (reference sequence). The V and J ends lost 4 bases and 7 bases, in that order; junction bases with no gene match: 10.

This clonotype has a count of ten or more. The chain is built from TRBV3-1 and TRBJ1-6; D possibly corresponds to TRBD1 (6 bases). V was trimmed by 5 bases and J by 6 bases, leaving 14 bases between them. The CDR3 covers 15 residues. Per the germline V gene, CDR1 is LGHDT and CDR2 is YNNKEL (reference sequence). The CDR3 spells CASSSGTRGNSPLHF. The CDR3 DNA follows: TGTGCCAGCAGCTCCGGGACAAGGGGTAATTCACCCCTCCACTTT.

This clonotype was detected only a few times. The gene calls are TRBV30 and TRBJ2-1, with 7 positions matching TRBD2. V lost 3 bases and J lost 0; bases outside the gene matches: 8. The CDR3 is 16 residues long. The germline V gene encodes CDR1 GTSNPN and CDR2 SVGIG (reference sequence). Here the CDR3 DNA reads TGTGCCTGGAGGCGTGGAGCGGGAAGCTCCTACAATGAGCAGTTCTTC. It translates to CAWRRGAGSSYNEQFF.

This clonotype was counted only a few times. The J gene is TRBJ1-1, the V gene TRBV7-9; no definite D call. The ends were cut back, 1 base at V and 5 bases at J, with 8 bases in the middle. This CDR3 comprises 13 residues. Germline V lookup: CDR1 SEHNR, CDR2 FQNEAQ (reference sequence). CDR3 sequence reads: CASSLVERTEAFF. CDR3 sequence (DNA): TGTGCCAGCAGCTTAGTCGAAAGGACTGAAGCTTTCTTT.

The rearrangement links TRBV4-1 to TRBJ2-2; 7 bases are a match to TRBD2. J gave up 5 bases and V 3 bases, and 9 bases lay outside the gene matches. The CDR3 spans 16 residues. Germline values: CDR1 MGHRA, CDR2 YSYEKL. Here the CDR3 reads CASSQGWGGVTGELFF. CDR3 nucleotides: TGCGCCAGCAGCCAGGGATGGGGGGGGGTAACCGGGGAGCTGTTTTTT.

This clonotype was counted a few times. The CDR3 protein is CAWSRRGDTEAFF. In DNA form, the CDR3 reads TGTGCCTGGAGTCGCCGGGGAGACACTGAAGCTTTCTTT. The V and J genes are TRBV30 and TRBJ1-1; D call uncertain. V was shortened by 2 bases and J by 3 bases, with 10 bases between the two germline ends. Germline V gene lookup returns CDR1 GTSNPN and CDR2 SVGIG (reference sequence). This CDR3 comprises 13 residues.

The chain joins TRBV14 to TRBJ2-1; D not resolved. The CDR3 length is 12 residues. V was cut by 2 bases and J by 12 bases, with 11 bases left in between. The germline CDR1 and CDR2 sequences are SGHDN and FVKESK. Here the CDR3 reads CASSQMSRRQFF. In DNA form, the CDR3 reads TGTGCCAGCAGCCAAATGTCAAGGAGGCAGTTCTTC. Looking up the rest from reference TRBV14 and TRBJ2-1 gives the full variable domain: EAGVTQFPSHSVIEKGQTVTLRCDPISGHDNLYWYRRVMGKEIKFLLHFVKESKQDESGMPNNRFLAERTGGTYSTLKVQPAELEDSGVYFCASSQMSRRQFFGPGTRLTVL.

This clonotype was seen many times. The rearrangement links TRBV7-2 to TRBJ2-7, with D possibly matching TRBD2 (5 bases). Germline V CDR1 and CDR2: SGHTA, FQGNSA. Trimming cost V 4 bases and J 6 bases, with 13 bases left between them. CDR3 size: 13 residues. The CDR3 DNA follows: TGTGCCAGCAGCTCCCGGGGAATGGGCGAGCAGTACTTC. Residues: CASSSRGMGEQYF.